The 10 T cell receptor beta chains listed next were all sequenced from one sample in a study of T cell responses to AZD1222 COVID-19 vaccine (TCRdb year 2021). Library generation was performed with the immunoSEQ multiplex PCR assay. TCRdb holds this immuneACCESS table with in-frame rearrangements only. Some clones are missing; in checked studies, unresolved V genes explain under half, and the rest has no known cause. In all, the sample holds 130,000 or so clones, and roughly 93% of those were seen once. The ten largest make up over 0.9% of the sample. The time point label here, explained by the study, means: baseline before first vaccination. Read against the paper, the sample's treatment or condition label means: meningococcal conjugate vaccine given as trial control. The source was peripheral blood, collected on day 0 of MenACWY control vaccination. Receptors originate from an adult in good health.

This clone is a singleton in its sample. DNA for the CDR3: TGTGCCAGCAGAGAGCGTACAGGGGGCGTCACTGAAGCTTTCTTT. This gives the protein CASRERTGGVTEAFF. The chain combines TRBV5-4 with TRBJ1-1; 9 bases align to TRBD1. Per the germline V gene, CDR1 is SGHNT and CDR2 is YYREEE (reference sequence). CDR3 length: 15 residues. Trimming removed 5 bases from V and 4 bases from J; junction bases left unmatched: 9. The full variable domain, rest sourced from reference TRBV5-4 and TRBJ1-1, is ETGVTQSPTHLIKTRGQQVTLRCSSQSGHNTVSWYQQALGQGPQFIFQYYREEENGRGNFPPRFSGLQFPNYSSELNVNALELDDSALYLCASRERTGGVTEAFFGQGTRLTVV.

This clone has more than one count but fewer than ten. CDR3 residues: CASSFSPGPSYGYTF. The CDR3 DNA is TGTGCCAGCAGCTTTAGTCCGGGCCCGAGCTATGGCTACACCTTC. The genes are TRBV5-6 and TRBJ1-2; D gene uncertain. The CDR3 totals 15 residues. The germline CDR1 and CDR2 sequences are SGHDT and YYEEEE. The V end lost 2 bases, the J end lost 4 bases, and 15 bases lay between the germline ends. Drawing the rest from reference TRBV5-6 and TRBJ1-2, the complete variable domain is DAGVTQSPTHLIKTRGQQVTLRCSPKSGHDTVSWYQQALGQGPQFIFQYYEEEERQRGNFPDRFSGHQFPNYSSELNVNALLLGDSALYLCASSFSPGPSYGYTFGSGTRLTVV.

CDR3 coding DNA: TGTGCCACCAGTGGTGGCCCAAGCTCCTACAATGAGCAGTTCTTC. Translated, it gives CATSGGPSSYNEQFF. The V gene is TRBV24-1, the J gene TRBJ2-1; D unclear. V was trimmed by 5 bases and J by 0 bases, leaving 10 bases between them. The CDR3 is 15 amino acids. Germline assignment: CDR1 KGHDR and CDR2 SFDVKD.

The V gene is TRBV7-8, the J gene TRBJ2-1; 7 positions agree with TRBD2. CDR1 and CDR2 (germline): SGHVS, FQNEAQ. V dropped 5 bases and J dropped 0; count of bases not matched to a gene: 10. The CDR3 sequence is 17 residues long. CDR3 coding DNA: TGTGCCAGCAGCCCAGCCAGTGGCGGGAGCTCCTACAATGAGCAGTTCTTC. Translated: CASSPASGGSSYNEQFF.

The chain links TRBV15 to TRBJ2-2; D may correspond to TRBD1 or TRBD2 (6 bases each). V was cut by 8 bases and J by 4 bases, with 11 bases left in between. Germline assignment: CDR1 LNHNV and CDR2 YYDKDF (reference sequence). This CDR3 spans 13 amino acids. The CDR3 DNA follows: TGTGCCACCTTAGGAGGGGGCACCGGGGAGCTGTTTTTT. Residues: CATLGGGTGELFF.

The chain recombines TRBV19 with TRBJ2-2; 12 positions match TRBD2. This CDR3 is 15 amino acids long. Germline CDR1 LNHDA, CDR2 SQIVND (reference sequence). The V segment lost 6 bases and the J segment 7 bases; nucleotides outside the gene matches: 6. The DNA for the CDR3 is TGTGCCAGTAGGCAGGGACTAGCGGGTTTCGGGGAGCTGTTTTTT. This encodes CASRQGLAGFGELFF.

J is TRBJ1-2 and V is TRBV3-1 (or the pseudogene TRBV3-2), with D perhaps TRBD1 (5 bases). This CDR3 spans 15 amino acids. Germline CDR1 is LGHDT and CDR2 is YNNKEL (reference sequence). Trimming stripped 5 bases from V and 5 bases from J, with 18 bases between. The CDR3 region has the DNA TGTGCCAGCAGCTCGACCCCAGGGAACCGTTATGGCTACACCTTC. Its translation is CASSSTPGNRYGYTF.

This clone was recorded only once. V usage is TRBV10-1 and J usage is TRBJ2-1, with 9 nucleotides matching TRBD1. CDR3 length: 18 amino acids. After removal of 0 bases from V and 8 bases from J, the junction contained 14 bases not matched to a gene. Germline values: CDR1 WNHNN, CDR2 SYGVQD (reference sequence). CDR3 in amino acids: CASSESAGPGQGLDEQFF. In DNA, the CDR3 is TGCGCCAGCAGTGAGTCAGCGGGGCCGGGACAGGGTTTGGATGAGCAGTTCTTC.

J is TRBJ2-2 and V is TRBV24-1; tentative D call: TRBD1 (6 bases). This CDR3 comprises 15 residues. In germline, CDR1 is KGHDR, CDR2 SFDVKD. Trimming left V 4 bases short and J 0 bases short, with 8 bases between. This CDR3 is CATSDPGANTGELFF. CDR3 nucleotide sequence: TGTGCCACCAGTGACCCAGGGGCGAACACCGGGGAGCTGTTTTTT.

The chain combines TRBV19 with TRBJ2-5; D may be TRBD2 (6 bases). Trimming cost V 3 bases and J 4 bases, with 15 bases left between them. Germline V gene lookup returns CDR1 LNHDA and CDR2 SQIVND (reference sequence). This CDR3 region has 15 residues. CDR3 in DNA: TGTGCCAGTAGTATGGGTCCGGGGGTGACAGAGACCCAGTACTTC. Its protein product is CASSMGPGVTETQYF.